This T cell receptor (beta chain) was captured in a study of cytomegalovirus exposure and HLA in healthy donors. About the research overall: There were fewer than 130 million unique TCR beta sequences, drawn from 180 million or so T cells, in an earlier analysis. Study observations and caveats: CMV serostatus alone was available as immune exposure information.

In its sample, this clone was seen once. Its antigen is currently unknown. In the PCR, 60 Vbeta and 13 Jbeta primers were used. Sequencing used immunoSEQ multiplex PCR; TCRdb keeps in-frame clones, though not all of them. The sample contains 150,000 to 200,000 clones, over 75% of which appear only once. This receptor was obtained from a woman aged 25 to 45 in good health and CMV-seronegative. The specimen was PBMCs.

In nucleotides, the CDR3 is TGTGCCAGCAGCCAAGAGGCGGGAAAGACCCAGTACTTC. Translation: CASSQEAGKTQYF. This rearrangement joins TRBV4-2 to TRBJ2-5, with D possibly TRBD2 on 6 matching bases. Trimming shortened V by 0 bases and J by 6 bases, and 8 bases separated the two germline ends. The CDR3 extends over 13 amino acids. Germline V lookup: CDR1 LGHNA, CDR2 YNFKEQ.